This TCR beta chain was retrieved from a study of cytomegalovirus exposure and HLA in healthy donors (dated by TCRdb to 2016 to 2017). Concerning the study at large: According to an earlier analysis of several hundred of the donors, about 180 million T cells yielded 95 million to 140 million unique TCR beta sequences and about 300 Gb of sequence data. An early release covering 550 to 650 HLA-typed donors comprised about 310 gigabases of sequencing data and around 80 million unique TCR sequences. Of the 398 genotyped donors, around 81% fell in the genetic ancestry cluster associated with self-reported Caucasian donors. The study aimed to test whether signatures of past pathogen exposure could be identified by cataloging public T cell receptors. The study used immunosequencing to profile the T cell repertoires of about 670 subjects and linked those repertoires to cytomegalovirus serostatus. A separate validation cohort of 90 to 150 different subjects was used in addition to the 666-subject first cohort. To predict cytomegalovirus infection status, the study combined high-throughput TCR immunosequencing, statistical association of individual TCRs with disease status, and machine learning. A later analysis re-analyzed previously published TCR beta repertoires from 550 to 700 donors and added high-resolution HLA genotyping to study TCR occurrence patterns. Rather than drawing on any new phenotypic data, the later analysis identified candidate immune exposures from TCR beta sequences and the way those sequences occurred across donors. An earlier analysis of several hundred of the donors applied high-throughput TCR beta sequencing to assess whether each TCR beta V gene segment acted as functional or pseudogenic. Donor age, sex, ethnicity and CMV serostatus were collected together with the repertoire data. In a later genetic analysis, genome-wide SNP genotypes for about three fifths of the 666 donors were used, and that subset was treated as a discovery cohort. All discovery cohort repertoires had been generated on a single sequencing platform. Both class I and class II loci were covered by HLA typing, at four-digit resolution. Typing coverage differed by locus: A, B, C, DRB1 and DQB1 were typed in about 629-630 donors, DQA1 in about 510, DPA1 in over 600, and DPB1 in 450 to 480. A handful of DR-DQ haplotypes were treated as single units for association and clustering because of strong linkage in the cohort. Across around 400 genotyped donors of the cohort, an average of roughly 250,000 unique TCR beta nucleotide sequences per donor were sequenced, and roughly a sixth of those sequences were non-productive.

Libraries were made using the immunoSEQ multiplex PCR assay. The multiplex PCR relied on a mix of 60 forward primers for TCR Vbeta segments and 13 reverse primers for TCR Jbeta segments. A multiplex PCR assay on genomic DNA amplified the CDR3 region of rearranged TCR beta genes. Amplified TCR beta libraries were sequenced as 87-base-pair reads on the Illumina HiSeq System. For the original study's pipeline: In a later analysis, some 80 million unique TCR beta chains were counted across the approximately 640 repertoires, and approximately 9.9 million of these chains were shared by at least two donors. To remove PCR and sequencing errors, raw reads were error-corrected and collapsed into unique sequences using a nearest-neighbor algorithm that merged closely related sequences. Alignment of CDR3 sequences to IMGT reference sequences was used to assign V, D and J gene segments. For a sequence to be retained, at least a six-nucleotide match to both a V gene segment and a J gene segment was required. A rearrangement counted as productive if the CDR3 had no stop codons and remained in frame with V and J, and every other rearrangement counted as non-productive. Following IMGT convention, CDR3 was defined as the stretch from the second conserved V-encoded cysteine to the conserved J-encoded phenylalanine. In an earlier analysis of 587 of the donors, sequences lacking an unambiguous match to a single V gene segment were excluded. An earlier analysis of several hundred of the donors called V segments functional above 56.7% productive rearrangements and segregating when the between-donor standard deviation exceeded 5%. A statistical classification framework was developed to diagnose cytomegalovirus status using the catalog of TCR beta chain sequences. In a later analysis, TCR nucleotide sequences were compared against IMGT/GENE-DB human TR gene sequences so that V and J genes could be assigned. The TCRdist pipeline was used in a later analysis to assign CDR3 sequences and most-parsimonious VDJ recombination scenarios. A later analysis defined each TCR beta chain by its CDR3 amino acid sequence plus V-gene family, and excluded reads lacking a unique V-gene family. A later analysis removed 550 to 650 highly shared, low-generation-probability nucleotide sequences to deal with suspected cross-contamination and a sequencing artifact. In a later analysis, a clonal expansion index was calculated for each public chain from normalized within-repertoire ranks of inferred template counts. Generation probabilities in a later analysis came from a VDJ recombination model fitted to out-of-frame rearrangements, and those results were checked against IGoR. A later analysis scored TCR-TCR, TCR-HLA and TCR-CMV co-occurrence with hypergeometric tests, applying a repertoire-size bias correction to TCR pairs. A later analysis estimated false discovery rates by permuting HLA or CMV assignments 20 times. A later analysis grouped co-occurring TCRs with DBSCAN, adding TCRdist sequence similarity when clustering within HLA-allele-positive subsets. Co-occurrence clustering excluded repertoires with fewer than 30,000 or more than 120,000 public chains, plus five with anomalous nucleotide sharing. TCRdb carries this immuneACCESS record with in-frame sequences only. Its versions omit some clonotypes, under half of them owing to an unresolved V gene in the studies checked, with the rest unexplained. V and J calls and clone size come straight from that table; D and trimming were deduced from the DNA. The sample table holds about 78,000 clones. The ten largest clonotypes hold 6.5% to 8.5% of the sample.

The research as a whole found: A further reported finding was that TCR beta sequences accurately predicted the HLA-A and HLA-B alleles for most subjects in the first cohort. Only TCR beta chains were sequenced in this cohort, and the absence of alpha or paired-chain data limited detectable features. Most TCR sequences were observed very rarely across donors, whereas some public TCRs were present in many individuals. Cytomegalovirus status was reported to be diagnosed by the classifier with high specificity and sensitivity in both the original and validation cohorts. Correlated functional status among segregating V segments might reflect linkage disequilibrium, but an unknown experimental factor could not be ruled out. According to a later analysis, TCR association rates differed among HLA loci, with DRB1 alleles showing the most associated TCRs and HLA-C alleles showing the fewest. Roughly uniform sequencing depth across donors was assumed in presence/absence analyses, although this assumption may not hold. An earlier analysis of some 590 of the donors showed that most TCR beta V segments appeared in productive rearrangements either about 87% or about 30% of the time, which broadly matched IMGT annotations. The 87-base-pair reads could not distinguish some IMGT-functional V segments, including TRBV6-2 and TRBV6-3, so those segments were excluded. A group of highly shared sequence variants was considered likely to be a technical artifact of the sequencing pipeline. The earlier analysis of some 540 of the donors excluded roughly 16 rarely observed V segments, including chromosome 9 orphons, because counts were too low. The study gave a list of about 170 TCR beta chains associated with cytomegalovirus. When HLA alleles, especially DR and DQ, strongly co-occurred, attributing TCR associations to individual alleles was difficult. In a later analysis, HLA-associated TCR beta chains were found to be more clonally expanded and to have lower generation probabilities than equally common non-associated chains. According to a later analysis, parvovirus B19, influenza, CMV and Epstein-Barr virus appeared linked to several top co-occurrence clusters. The authors suggested that the approach could potentially be generalized to other disease states and immunological phenotypes. In a later analysis, about 17,000 TCR beta sequences were associated with specific HLA alleles at a false discovery rate of 0.05. V-gene and J-gene trimming of TCR beta chains was associated with a missense DCLRE1C variant in a later genetic analysis, and the association was replicated in an independent cohort. According to a later analysis, most CMV-associated TCR beta chains appeared to be HLA-restricted, and the HLA associations seemed to be driven largely by CMV exposure. CMV serostatus was the only immune exposure information available for the cohort. In a later genetic analysis, fewer N-insertions in productive TCRs were reported among donors in an Asian-associated ancestry cluster than the approximately 710-donor mean. In vitro tests confirmed that a few of the cytomegalovirus-associated TCR beta chains recognize cytomegalovirus antigens. Because HLA typing was missing for some donors at each locus, association tests included only the typed subset.

In total, 600 or so healthy bone marrow donors made up the cohort. At the time of sampling, every cohort member was nominally healthy, though immune exposures that went unrecorded were likely present. The donor was CMV seropositive and belonged to the group of 250 to 300 seropositive cohort members. A peripheral blood sample was provided by each donor, and peripheral blood mononuclear cells were used for TCR beta sequencing. The Qiagen DNeasy Blood Extraction Kit was used to extract genomic DNA from the blood cell samples. Ends trimmed: V by 2 bases, J by 2 bases; bases unmatched to a gene: 4. CDR1 and CDR2, looked up from the germline V gene, are MDHEN and SYDVKM. Inclusive of the bounding cysteine and phenylalanine, the CDR3 is 15 residues long. Left in the record is the CDR3 DNA by itself, 45 bases read in frame from the first base. Details on this clone: The antigen it recognizes is unknown.

Input material: PBMCs. The sequence joins TRBV28 to TRBJ2-3, and TRBD2 aligns with 7 junction nucleotides. The TCR originated in a female donor in good health and CMV-seropositive. The CDR3 sequence is CASSLAGANTDTQYF. The DNA sequence is TGTGCCAGCAGTTTAGCGGGAGCAAACACAGATACGCAGTATTTT.